This TCR beta chain was retrieved from a study of cytomegalovirus exposure and HLA in healthy donors. Trimming removed 3 bases at V and 0 bases at J, with 11 bases between. This CDR3 has 14 residues. In germline, CDR1 is GTSNPN, CDR2 SVGIG (reference sequence). Donors counted as nominally healthy when sampled, yet unrecorded immune exposures were likely. PCR amplification relied on 60 Vbeta primers (plus 13 Jbeta primers). Libraries were prepared by immunoSEQ multiplex PCR; TCRdb keeps only in-frame clonotypes and omits some of them. The data show over 60,000 clones, with 60% to 85% seen just once and more than 3% held by the top ten.

The TCR originated in a man aged 18 to 35 in good health and CMV-seronegative. The specimen was PBMCs. The V call is TRBV30, the J call TRBJ2-5, with D unresolved. The CDR3 coding sequence is TGTGCCTGGAGGAGACTCCTGTACCAAGAGACCCAGTACTTC. As protein: CAWRRLLYQETQYF.